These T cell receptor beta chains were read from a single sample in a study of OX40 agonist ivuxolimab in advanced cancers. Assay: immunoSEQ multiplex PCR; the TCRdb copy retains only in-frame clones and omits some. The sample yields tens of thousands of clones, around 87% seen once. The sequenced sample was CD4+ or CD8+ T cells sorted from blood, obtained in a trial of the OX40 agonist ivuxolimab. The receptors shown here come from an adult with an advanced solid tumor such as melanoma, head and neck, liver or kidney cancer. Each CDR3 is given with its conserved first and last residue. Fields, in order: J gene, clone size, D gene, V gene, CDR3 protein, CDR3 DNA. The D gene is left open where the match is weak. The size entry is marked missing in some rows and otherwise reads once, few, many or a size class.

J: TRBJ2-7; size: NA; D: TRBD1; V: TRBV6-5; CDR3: CASSYSPGQGYEQYF; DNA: TGTGCCAGCAGTTACTCCCCGGGACAGGGGTACGAGCAGTACTTC
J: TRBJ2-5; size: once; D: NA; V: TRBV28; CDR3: CASSLPGDQETQYF; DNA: TGTGCCAGCAGTTTACCAGGGGACCAAGAGACCCAGTACTTC
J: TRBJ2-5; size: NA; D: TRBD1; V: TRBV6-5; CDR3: CASSPGGWEETQYF; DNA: TGTGCCAGCAGTCCAGGGGGTTGGGAAGAGACCCAGTACTTC
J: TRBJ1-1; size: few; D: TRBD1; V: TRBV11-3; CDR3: CASSPGGADMNTEAFF; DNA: TGTGCCAGCAGCCCAGGGGGCGCCGACATGAACACTGAAGCTTTCTTT
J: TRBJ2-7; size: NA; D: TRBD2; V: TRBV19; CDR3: CASSLASGSQSEQYF; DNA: TGTGCCAGTAGTTTGGCTAGCGGGAGTCAGAGCGAGCAGTACTTC
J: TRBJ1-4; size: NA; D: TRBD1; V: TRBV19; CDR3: CASSTGTGATNEKLFF; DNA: TGTGCCAGTAGTACCGGGACAGGGGCAACTAATGAAAAACTGTTTTTT
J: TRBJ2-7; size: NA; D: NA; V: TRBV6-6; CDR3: CASRRPGRTYEQYF; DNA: TGTGCCAGCAGGCGACCGGGAAGGACGTACGAGCAGTACTTC
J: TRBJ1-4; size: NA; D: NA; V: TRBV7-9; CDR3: CASGPTINEKLFF; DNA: TGTGCCAGCGGACCGACAATTAATGAAAAACTGTTTTTT
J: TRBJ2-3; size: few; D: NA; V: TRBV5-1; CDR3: CASSLDLAMSTDTQYF; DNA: TGCGCCAGCAGCTTGGATCTAGCGATGAGCACAGATACGCAGTATTTT
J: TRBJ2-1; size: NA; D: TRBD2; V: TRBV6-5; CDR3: CASRSSGRNDNEQFF; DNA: TGTGCCAGCAGGAGTAGCGGGAGGAATGACAATGAGCAGTTCTTC
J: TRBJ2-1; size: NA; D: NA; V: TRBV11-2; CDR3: CASSPEGRDHNEQFF; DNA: TGTGCCAGCAGCCCAGAGGGGCGGGACCACAATGAGCAGTTCTTC
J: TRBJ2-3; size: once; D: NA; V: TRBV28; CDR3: CASSLGQTFTDTQYF; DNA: TGTGCCAGCAGCCTCGGACAGACTTTCACAGATACGCAGTATTTT
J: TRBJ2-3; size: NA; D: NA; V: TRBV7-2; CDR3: CASSFSGVTSTDTQYF; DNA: TGTGCCAGCAGCTTTAGTGGCGTGACTAGCACAGATACGCAGTATTTT
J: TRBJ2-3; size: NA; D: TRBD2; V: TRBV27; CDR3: CASSSGLAGDRGTDTQYF; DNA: TGTGCCAGCAGCTCAGGACTAGCGGGAGATAGGGGCACAGATACGCAGTATTTT
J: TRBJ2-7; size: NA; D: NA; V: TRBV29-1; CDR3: CSARDRSYEQYF; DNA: TGCAGCGCCCGGGACCGATCCTACGAGCAGTACTTC
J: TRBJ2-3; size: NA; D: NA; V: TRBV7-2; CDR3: CASNRGGYTDTQYF; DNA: TGTGCCAGCAACCGAGGAGGATACACAGATACGCAGTATTTT
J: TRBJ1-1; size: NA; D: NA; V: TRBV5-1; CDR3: CASSLDTLNTEAFF; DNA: TGCGCCAGCAGCTTGGATACCTTGAACACTGAAGCTTTCTTT
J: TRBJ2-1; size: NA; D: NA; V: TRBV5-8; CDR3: CARGVLLVSHYSEQFF; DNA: TGTGCCAGAGGAGTCCTGCTAGTATCCCACTACAGTGAGCAGTTCTTC
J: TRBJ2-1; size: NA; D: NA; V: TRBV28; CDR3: CASTPLAGNEQFF; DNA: TGTGCCAGCACCCCTCTGGCGGGTAATGAGCAGTTCTTC
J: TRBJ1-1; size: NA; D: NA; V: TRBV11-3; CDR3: CASSLVGEGEAFF; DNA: TGTGCCAGCAGCTTAGTAGGGGAAGGTGAAGCTTTCTTT
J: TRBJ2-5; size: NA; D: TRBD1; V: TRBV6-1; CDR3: CASSITRDRQETQYF; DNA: TGTGCCAGCAGTATAACTCGGGACAGACAAGAGACCCAGTACTTC
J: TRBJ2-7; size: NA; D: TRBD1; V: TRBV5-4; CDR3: CASSRTGTGNYEQYF; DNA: TGTGCCAGCAGCCGGACCGGGACAGGGAACTACGAGCAGTACTTC
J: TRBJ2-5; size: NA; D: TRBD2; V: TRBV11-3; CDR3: CASSLGLAGGVQETQYF; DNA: TGTGCCAGCAGCTTAGGGCTAGCGGGAGGAGTACAAGAGACCCAGTACTTC
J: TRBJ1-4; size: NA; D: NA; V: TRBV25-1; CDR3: CASSEIWGSEKLFF; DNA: TGTGCCAGCAGTGAGATATGGGGCAGCGAAAAACTGTTTTTT
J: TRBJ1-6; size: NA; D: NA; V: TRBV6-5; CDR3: CASSTGWYSPLHF; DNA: TGTGCCAGCAGTACAGGGTGGTATTCACCCCTCCACTTT
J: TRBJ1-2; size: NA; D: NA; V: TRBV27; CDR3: CASRGLGALYGYTF; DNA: TGTGCCAGCAGAGGGTTGGGAGCCCTCTATGGCTACACCTTC
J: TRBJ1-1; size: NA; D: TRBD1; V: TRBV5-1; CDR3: CASSWSTGVVVTEAFF; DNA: TGCGCCAGCAGCTGGTCCACAGGGGTTGTTGTCACTGAAGCTTTCTTT
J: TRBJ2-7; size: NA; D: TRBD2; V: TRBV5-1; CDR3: CASRSTGTTLEQYF; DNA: TGCGCCAGCAGGTCTACCGGGACTACGCTCGAGCAGTACTTC
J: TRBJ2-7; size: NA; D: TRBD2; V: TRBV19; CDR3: CASSVASGPYEQYF; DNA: TGTGCCAGTAGTGTGGCTAGCGGGCCCTACGAGCAGTACTTC
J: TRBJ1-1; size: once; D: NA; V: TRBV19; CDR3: CASSIPGRRNTEAFF; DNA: TGTGCCAGTAGTATCCCGGGACGAAGAAACACTGAAGCTTTCTTT
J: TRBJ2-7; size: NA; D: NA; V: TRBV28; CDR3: CASSLHGEQYF; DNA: TGTGCCAGCAGTTTACATGGGGAGCAGTACTTC
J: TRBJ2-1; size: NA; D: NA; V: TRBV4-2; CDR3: CASSLESINEQFF; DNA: TGTGCCAGCAGCCTCGAAAGTATCAATGAGCAGTTCTTC
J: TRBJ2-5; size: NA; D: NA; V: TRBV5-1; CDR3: CASSPWPQETQYF; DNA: TGCGCCAGCAGCCCCTGGCCCCAAGAGACCCAGTACTTC
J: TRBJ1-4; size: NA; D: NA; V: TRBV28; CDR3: CASLGGEKLFF; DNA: TGTGCCAGTCTGGGGGGTGAAAAACTGTTTTTT
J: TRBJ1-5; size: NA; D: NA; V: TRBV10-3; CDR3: CAISESTDQPQHF; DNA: TGTGCCATCAGTGAGTCGACAGACCAGCCCCAGCATTTT
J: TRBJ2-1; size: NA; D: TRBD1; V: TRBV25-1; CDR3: CASQIDRGIGNEQFF; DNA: TGTGCCAGCCAGATCGACAGGGGGATTGGGAATGAGCAGTTCTTC
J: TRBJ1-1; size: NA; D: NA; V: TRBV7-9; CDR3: CASSSPPGNTEAFF; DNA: TGTGCCAGCAGCTCCCCCCCGGGTAACACTGAAGCTTTCTTT
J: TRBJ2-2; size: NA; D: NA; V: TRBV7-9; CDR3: CASSLAIGGTGELFF; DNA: TGTGCCAGCAGCTTAGCGATAGGGGGCACCGGGGAGCTGTTTTTT
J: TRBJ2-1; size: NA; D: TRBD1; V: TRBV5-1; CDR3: CASSSLDRDEQFF; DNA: TGCGCCAGCAGCTCCTTAGACAGGGACGAGCAGTTCTTC
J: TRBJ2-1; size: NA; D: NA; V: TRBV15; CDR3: CATSRGGKYNEQFF; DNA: TGTGCCACCAGCAGAGGGGGGAAATACAATGAGCAGTTCTTC
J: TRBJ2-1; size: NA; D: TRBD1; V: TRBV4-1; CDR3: CASSQGQGASYNEQFF; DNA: TGCGCCAGCAGCCAAGGGCAGGGGGCCTCCTACAATGAGCAGTTCTTC
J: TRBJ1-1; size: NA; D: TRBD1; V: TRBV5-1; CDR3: CASSQTSDRANTEAFF; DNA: TGCGCCAGCAGCCAAACCTCGGACAGGGCGAACACTGAAGCTTTCTTT
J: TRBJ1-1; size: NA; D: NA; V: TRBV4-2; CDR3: CASSQDMTVGTEAFF; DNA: TGTGCCAGCAGCCAAGATATGACAGTAGGAACTGAAGCTTTCTTT
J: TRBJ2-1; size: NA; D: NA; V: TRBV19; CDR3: CASSMQVSSYNEQFF; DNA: TGTGCCAGTAGTATGCAGGTCAGCTCCTACAATGAGCAGTTCTTC
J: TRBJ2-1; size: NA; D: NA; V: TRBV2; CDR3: CASSEALRGYNEQFF; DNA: TGTGCCAGCAGTGAAGCGCTTCGTGGCTACAATGAGCAGTTCTTC
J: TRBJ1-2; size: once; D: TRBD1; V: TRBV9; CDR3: CASSVGTGGDYGYTF; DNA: TGTGCCAGCAGCGTCGGGACAGGGGGCGACTATGGCTACACCTTC
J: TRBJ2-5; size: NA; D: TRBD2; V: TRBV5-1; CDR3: CASSPWSSGETQYF; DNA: TGCGCCAGCAGCCCTTGGTCTAGCGGAGAGACCCAGTACTTC
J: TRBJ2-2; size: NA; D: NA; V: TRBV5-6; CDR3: CASSLGVNTGELFF; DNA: TGTGCCAGCAGCTTGGGAGTGAACACCGGGGAGCTGTTTTTT
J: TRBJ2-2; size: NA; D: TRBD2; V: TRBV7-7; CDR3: CASSPSIIAGGAGTGELFF; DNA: TGTGCTAGCAGCCCGTCGATAATAGCGGGAGGCGCAGGCACCGGGGAGCTGTTTTTT
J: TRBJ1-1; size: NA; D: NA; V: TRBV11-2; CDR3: CASSLGFGSGLTEAFF; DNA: TGTGCCAGCAGCTTAGGTTTTGGGAGTGGGTTAACTGAAGCTTTCTTT
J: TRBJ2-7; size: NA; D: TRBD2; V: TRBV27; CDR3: CASSLRPLRTSGTYEQYF; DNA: TGTGCCAGCAGTTTAAGGCCTTTACGGACTAGCGGGACCTACGAGCAGTACTTC
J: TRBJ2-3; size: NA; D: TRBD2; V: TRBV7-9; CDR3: CASSSSHLSGRVDTQYF; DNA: TGTGCCAGCAGCTCCTCTCACCTTAGCGGGAGGGTGGATACGCAGTATTTT